This note documents a single T cell receptor (beta chain) sequence. The target antigen is unknown. This specimen belongs to a study of CXCR3-negative and CXCR3-positive naive CD8 T cells. Findings of the study overall: Comparably high diversity marked both naive subsets, whereas memory CD8+ cells had much lower diversity.

CDR3 length equals 15 residues. CDR1 is MDHEN, CDR2 SYDVKM, per germline. The TRB cDNA libraries were prepared by 5' RACE with UMI labels. For each CDR3 protein, TCRdb gives one entry from its re-call of the 5' RACE reads, without DNA. Its clone listing holds roughly 24,000 distinct CDR3 sequences. Source material: naive CXCR3- CD8+ T cells from blood. As to subset: CD45RO-CCR7+CD27+CD95- naive CD8+ T cells lacking CXCR3 (TNR3-). This TCR was sampled from a human donor in good health. Some clones in this sample may be carry-over from other donors' samples. The chain combines TRBV28 with TRBJ2-2; TCRdb gives TRBD1 as the D gene, but with no DNA this cannot be confirmed. The CDR3 here is CASSPGQGDVGELFF.